One and the same sample provided the 4 T cell receptor beta chains below, sequenced in a study of CD8 T cells in Susac syndrome. Reverse transcription of about 0.5 to 1 ug RNA used random hexamers. TCRdb fed the immunoSEQ multiplex PCR reads into MiXCR, producing one record per CDR3 protein. The sample lists around 99,000 distinct CDR3 sequences, roughly 96% occurring once. Sequences were obtained from CD4+ T cells from PBMCs. The receptors originated from a human donor in good health.

The rearrangement uses TRBV4-2 and TRBJ2-7, with 8 nucleotides matching TRBD2. Germline V gives CDR1 LGHNA, CDR2 YNFKEQ. CDR3 length: 15 residues. The junction had 12 bases not matched to a gene; V was cut back by 5 bases and J by 6 bases. The CDR3 nucleotides read TGTGCCAGCAGCTTGGCCGGGACTAGTGGTGCCGAGCAGTACTTC. Its translation: CASSLAGTSGAEQYF.

This chain uses TRBV30 with TRBJ2-7, with D tentatively TRBD1 (6 bases). The CDR3 consists of 12 residues. V lost 7 bases, J lost 2 bases, and 12 bases lay in between. Per germline, CDR1 GTSNPN and CDR2 SVGIG (reference sequence). As DNA, the CDR3 is TGTGCCTCCCTGGACAGCACCTACGAGCAGTACTTC. Its translation is CASLDSTYEQYF.

This rearrangement joins TRBV4-3 to TRBJ2-1, with 7 bases fitting TRBD1. Germline V gives CDR1 LGHNA, CDR2 YSLEER. CDR3 length equals 18 residues. V shed 0 bases and J 8 bases; nucleotides not matched to a gene: 16. The CDR3 sequence: CASSQDHGTALIFYEQFF. The CDR3 DNA reads TGCGCCAGCAGCCAAGATCACGGGACAGCTCTAATCTTCTATGAGCAGTTCTTC.

In DNA, the CDR3 is TGTGCCAGCAGCCCCCGGGACTATACTTCCTACAATGAGCAGTTCTTC. It specifies CASSPRDYTSYNEQFF. J is TRBJ2-1 and V is TRBV9, with 7 bases that match TRBD2. Germline CDR1 and CDR2: SGDLS and YYNGEE. This CDR3 has 16 amino acids. Germline trimming cut 4 bases from V and 1 base from J; bases unmatched to any gene: 8.